The present entry profiles one TCR beta chain with its context. Its antigen remains unidentified. No per-base quality is available; no much larger clone lies one base away. The data are from a study of glioma-infiltrating T cells after dendritic cell vaccination (TCRdb year 2016). Study-wide context: The cohort comprised roughly 15 glioblastoma patients from Phase I and II dendritic cell vaccination trials, 9 newly diagnosed and 6 with recurrent disease. Patients received autologous tumor lysate-pulsed dendritic cell vaccination between the early 2000s and the early 2010s. The vaccine consisted of monocyte-derived dendritic cells cultured roughly 7 days with IL-4 and GM-CSF, then pulsed overnight with autologous tumor lysate. Three intradermal dendritic cell vaccine injections were administered to patients at biweekly intervals in the arm below the axilla. In glioblastoma patients vaccinated with dendritic cells, deep sequencing of TCR beta CDR3 regions served to measure tumor-infiltrating lymphocyte content and to compare repertoires between tumor and blood. TCR sequencing metrics, including TIL content and tumor-blood repertoire overlap, were correlated with survival after dendritic cell vaccination.

Counted from cysteine to phenylalanine, this CDR3 has 19 amino acids. CDR3 DNA is the only sequence kept; it has 57 bases, read in frame from the first base. Trimming accounts for 2 bases at V and 9 bases at J, while the number of junction bases matched to no gene is 19. According to the germline V gene, CDR1 reads MNHNS and CDR2 reads SASEGT. The immunoSEQ assay amplified TCRB CDR3 regions from about 2 micrograms of genomic DNA, or from all available DNA when less than that amount was available. The multiplex PCR relied on 60 forward primers for TCR V beta segments and 13 reverse primers for J beta segments. To estimate reads per starting template, synthetic control templates were spiked into each sample at limiting dilution. Sequencing produced 87 bp reads on the Illumina HiSeq System. As for how the authors treated the data: PCR and sequencing errors were removed by merging closely related sequences with a nearest neighbor algorithm. TCR overlap was defined as the percentage of unique tumor TCR beta sequences that were also found in the peripheral blood of the same patient. What TCRdb holds here is the immuneACCESS table cut down to in-frame rearrangements. Part of the clones is not present; checked against another copy, under half of the missing clones reflect an unresolved V gene, and the others are unexplained. V and J calls and clone size are as listed in that table; D and trimming were resolved from the DNA. For this sample the table gives fewer than 65,000 clones, of which around 89% were detected only once. Together, the top ten hold over 4.5% of the sample.

General study outcomes and caveats: After dendritic cell vaccination, a higher estimated pretreatment TIL content predicted longer time to progression and longer overall survival. The cohort was small and heterogeneous, only a few patients had full blood and tumor sets, and even fewer had initial-recurrent tumor pairs. The TCR overlap response model with three groups was called speculative and said to need prospective validation. TCR clonality showed no direct relationship with survival, which suggests that a diverse polyclonal response may be important.

In light of the paper, this sample's time point label describes: after dendritic cell vaccination, including at tumor progression/relapse. Patients were selected for having adequate residual fresh-frozen tumor tissue and more than two years of available survival data. None of the glioblastoma patients carried an isocitrate dehydrogenase mutation, although molecular status otherwise varied. PBMC were collected before vaccination, two weeks after the third vaccination, and at tumor progression if tumor progression occurred. Genomic DNA was extracted with the Qiagen DNeasy Blood extraction Kit. This clonotype originated in a human donor with glioblastoma. Sample: blood, taken after dendritic cell vaccination. The sequence links TRBV6-1 to TRBJ1-4; TRBD1 aligns with 9 central bases. The nucleotide sequence reads as follows: TGTGCCAGCAGTGAACGGTTCGGGACAGGGCACGGGTCCCAGCAAAAACTGTTTTTT. It translates as CASSERFGTGHGSQQKLFF.